These 27 T cell receptor beta chains share one sample of origin, sequenced in a study of control samples from healthy donors and cancer patients. Profiled with immunoSEQ multiplex PCR; TCRdb holds only in-frame clones, not every one. Of 160,000 or so clones listed, 95% to 96% are singletons. What was sequenced was blood. These receptor sequences come from a woman aged 30 to 39 in good health.

J is TRBJ1-6 and V is TRBV7-9; a weak D match, TRBD1 (5 bases). Looked up from germline, CDR1 is SEHNR and CDR2 is FQNEAQ (reference sequence). The V and J ends lost 5 bases and 7 bases respectively, with 12 bases between them. CDR3 length: 14 residues. The DNA of the CDR3 is TGTGCCAGCAGCCAAGACAGTTCCAATTCACCCCTCCACTTT. Protein sequence: CASSQDSSNSPLHF.

The chain couples TRBV7-8 to TRBJ1-5; no clear D gene. Trimming cost V 1 base and J 4 bases, with 8 bases left between them. Germline V gene data show CDR1 as SGHVS and CDR2 as FQNEAQ. CDR3 size: 14 residues. The CDR3 nucleotides are TGTGCCAGCAGCTTAGAGGCCACAAATCAGCCCCAGCATTTT. This translates into CASSLEATNQPQHF. The whole variable domain, remainder taken from reference TRBV7-8 and TRBJ1-5, is GAGVSQSPRYKVAKRGQDVALRCDPISGHVSLFWYQQALGQGPEFLTYFQNEAQLDKSGLPSDRFFAERPEGSVSTLKIQRTQQEDSAVYLCASSLEATNQPQHFGDGTRLSIL.

The V call is TRBV6-5, the J call TRBJ2-7, with D perhaps TRBD2 (5 bases). This CDR3 has 15 amino acids. V shed 6 bases and J shed 1 base, with 16 bases lying between them. CDR1 MNHEY and CDR2 SVGAGI come from the germline V gene. The CDR3 sequence is CASSSSPGRSYEQYF. Here the CDR3 DNA reads TGTGCCAGCAGCTCTAGCCCCGGACGGTCCTACGAGCAGTACTTC.

The chain uses TRBV3-1 (or the pseudogene TRBV3-2) and TRBJ1-2; a possible D gene is TRBD1 (6 bases). This CDR3 has 13 amino acids. Trimming pared 3 bases from V and 7 bases from J, leaving 12 bases between. Per the germline V gene, CDR1 is LGHDT and CDR2 is YNNKEL (reference sequence). The CDR3 spells CASSHRGRGGYTF. The CDR3 bases are TGTGCCAGCAGCCATCGGGGGCGGGGTGGCTACACCTTC.

The V gene is TRBV28, the J gene TRBJ1-5; 7 bases match TRBD1. In germline, CDR1 is MDHEN, CDR2 SYDVKM. Trimming took 6 bases from V and 0 from J; bases not matched to a gene: 5. The CDR3 has 15 amino acids. CDR3 sequence: CASRRQGDSNQPQHF. The CDR3 DNA is TGTGCCAGCAGACGACAGGGTGATAGCAATCAGCCCCAGCATTTT.

The chain employs TRBV3-1 (or the pseudogene TRBV3-2) and TRBJ1-1; a weak D match, TRBD1 (6 bases). V lost 4 bases and J 2 bases, leaving 14 bases between the germline ends. The CDR3 length is 15 residues. The V gene's germline CDR1 is LGHDT and CDR2 YNNKEL (reference sequence). The CDR3 spells CASSPGGTHNTEAFF. The DNA of the CDR3 is TGTGCCAGCAGCCCTGGGGGGACACATAACACTGAAGCTTTCTTT.

V usage is TRBV4-1 and J usage is TRBJ1-6; D gene unclear. The CDR3 runs 15 residues. V was trimmed by 0 bases and J by 7 bases, leaving 10 bases between them. Germline assignment: CDR1 MGHRA and CDR2 YSYEKL. The CDR3 region is CASSQDFAWNSPLHF. DNA of the CDR3: TGCGCCAGCAGCCAAGATTTCGCGTGGAATTCACCCCTCCACTTT.

This chain uses TRBV5-6 with TRBJ2-1, with 7 bases matching TRBD2. J was trimmed by 7 bases and V by 4 bases; bases with no gene match: 14. This CDR3 spans 16 amino acids. The germline gives CDR1 SGHDT, CDR2 YYEEEE. In DNA, the CDR3 is TGTGCCAGCAGCGTGGACGATATGAGGGGAGGGAATGAGCAGTTCTTC. This translates into CASSVDDMRGGNEQFF.

The J gene is TRBJ1-1, the V gene TRBV11-2; D is uncertain. Trimming shortened V by 3 bases and J by 1 base, and 0 bases separated the two germline ends. This CDR3 contains 11 residues. CDR1 SGHAT and CDR2 FQNNGV come from the germline V gene. This chain's CDR3 is CASSLNTEAFF. The CDR3 DNA reads as TGTGCCAGCAGCTTGAACACTGAAGCTTTCTTT.

V gene TRBV27 combines with J gene TRBJ1-5; D remains unclear. With 5 bases removed from V and 0 bases from J, the gap between germline ends came to 5 bases. CDR3 length: 13 amino acids. From germline, CDR1 is MNHEY and CDR2 SMNVEV (reference sequence). The CDR3: CASSPISNQPQHF. The CDR3 DNA reads as TGTGCCAGCAGTCCGATTAGCAATCAGCCCCAGCATTTT.

DNA for the CDR3: TGTGCCAGCAGGACTTCGGACCGTATCACTGAAGCTTTCTTT. Residues: CASRTSDRITEAFF. The genes are TRBV2 and TRBJ1-1; D call uncertain. The V and J ends lost 6 bases and 4 bases respectively, with 15 bases between them. Per germline, CDR1 SNHLY and CDR2 FYNNEI. The CDR3 runs 14 residues.

The chain couples TRBV7-9 to TRBJ2-3; D is unresolved. This CDR3 is built from 15 residues. V was clipped by 6 bases and J by 2 bases, with 15 bases between them. From germline, CDR1 is SEHNR and CDR2 FQNEAQ (reference sequence). CDR3 sequence: CASRGRQPPTDTQYF. DNA of the CDR3: TGTGCCAGCAGGGGTCGGCAGCCCCCCACAGATACGCAGTATTTT.

The chain joins TRBV3-1 (or the pseudogene TRBV3-2) to TRBJ2-7; no clear D. CDR3 length: 15 residues. The V gene's germline CDR1 is LGHDT and CDR2 YNNKEL (reference sequence). V dropped 4 bases and J dropped 2 bases, with 15 bases sitting between them. CDR3 nucleotide sequence: TGTGCCAGCAGCCCGCCTAGAGTAACACCCTACGAGCAGTACTTC. This translates into CASSPPRVTPYEQYF.

This rearrangement joins TRBV2 to TRBJ1-1; D is perhaps TRBD1 (6 bases). Germline CDR1 reads SNHLY; CDR2 reads FYNNEI. The germline V and J ends were trimmed by 7 bases and 4 bases, with 10 bases remaining between them. The CDR3 extends over 12 amino acids. The CDR3 loop is CASNRVSTEAFF. The CDR3 DNA reads as TGTGCCAGCAACAGGGTTTCCACTGAAGCTTTCTTT. Using reference TRBV2 and TRBJ1-1 for the parts outside the CDR3, the full variable domain is EPEVTQTPSHQVTQMGQEVILRCVPISNHLYFYWYRQILGQKVEFLVSFYNNEISEKSEIFDDQFSVERPDGSNFTLKIRSTKLEDSAMYFCASNRVSTEAFFGQGTRLTVV.

The V gene is TRBV2, the J gene TRBJ1-2; tentative D call: TRBD1 (6 bases). The V end was cut by 3 bases, the J end by 0 bases, with 23 bases between. This CDR3 has 19 amino acids. Looked up from germline, CDR1 is SNHLY and CDR2 is FYNNEI. CDR3 nucleotides: TGTGCCAGCAGTGAGACCCTCTTTCCGGGACACCGATCTAACTATGGCTACACCTTC. The encoded protein is CASSETLFPGHRSNYGYTF.

The chain links TRBV2 to TRBJ1-5; the D is unclear. Germline CDR1 is SNHLY and CDR2 is FYNNEI. V was clipped by 3 bases and J by 7 bases, with 13 bases between them. This CDR3 comprises 14 residues. The CDR3 DNA is TGTGCCAGCAGTGAGGGGAAAGGGCAACAGCCCCAGCATTTT. Translated: CASSEGKGQQPQHF.

The chain has TRBV5-1 and TRBJ2-7; TRBD1 or TRBD2 may be the D gene (5 bases each). With 4 bases removed from V and 6 bases from J, the gap between germline ends came to 17 bases. Germline V gene data show CDR1 as SGHRS and CDR2 as YFSETQ. CDR3 length: 14 residues. The CDR3 sequence: CASSPGDQRFEQYF. DNA of the CDR3: TGCGCCAGCAGCCCCGGGGACCAAAGGTTCGAGCAGTACTTC.

The V call is TRBV5-4, the J call TRBJ2-5, with D possibly matching TRBD1 (7 bases). The V gene's germline CDR1 is SGHNT and CDR2 YYREEE (reference sequence). This CDR3 is built from 15 residues. Trimming left V 1 base short and J 5 bases short, with 15 bases between. The CDR3 nucleotides are TGTGCCAGCAGCTTGCGCGGGACAGATGATGAGACCCAGTACTTC. Encoded protein: CASSLRGTDDETQYF.

This clone was seen just once. This chain joins TRBV3-1 (or the pseudogene TRBV3-2) and TRBJ2-7, with TRBD2 matching 8 bases. Germline V gives CDR1 LGHDT, CDR2 YNNKEL (reference sequence). With 5 bases clipped from V and 5 bases from J, the junction kept 8 bases outside the gene matches. The CDR3 extends over 14 amino acids. The CDR3 here is CASSFGTSQHEQYF. The CDR3 DNA reads as TGTGCCAGCAGCTTTGGGACTAGTCAACACGAGCAGTACTTC.

The chain has TRBV5-6 and TRBJ1-1; 8 positions agree with TRBD1. The junction had 4 bases not matched to a gene; V was cut back by 4 bases and J by 8 bases. There are 12 residues in the CDR3. Germline loops: CDR1 SGHDT, CDR2 YYEEEE. The CDR3 DNA follows: TGTGCCAGCAGCGGGACAGGCCCCGAAGCTTTCTTT. It is translated as CASSGTGPEAFF.

The chain employs TRBV5-6 and TRBJ1-2; D is uncertain. Trimming pared 4 bases from V and 4 bases from J, leaving 11 bases between. CDR1 is SGHDT and CDR2 is YYEEEE in the germline V gene. The CDR3 sequence is 13 residues long. This chain's CDR3 is CASSPGSSYGYTF. Here the CDR3 DNA reads TGTGCCAGCAGCCCCGGGTCCAGCTATGGCTACACCTTC.

This chain uses TRBV29-1 with TRBJ1-4; D possibly corresponds to TRBD1 (5 bases). Germline lookup yields CDR1 SQVTM and CDR2 ANQGSEA. Trimming shortened V by 3 bases and J by 7 bases, and 9 bases separated the two germline ends. This CDR3 is 12 amino acids long. The CDR3 DNA sequence: TGCAGCGTTGAGGGGCGAAGTGAAAAACTGTTTTTT. Translation gives CSVEGRSEKLFF. Based on the CDR3 plus reference TRBV29-1 and TRBJ1-4, the full variable domain is SAVISQKPSRDICQRGTSLTIQCQVDSQVTMMFWYRQQPGQSLTLIATANQGSEATYESGFVIDKFPISRPNLTFSTLTVSNMSPEDSSIYLCSVEGRSEKLFFGSGTQLSVL.

This chain links TRBV10-3 with TRBJ1-2; no firm D call. The CDR3 sequence is 11 residues long. The V gene lost 3 bases and the J gene lost 5 bases, with 4 bases spanning the gap. The germline CDR1 and CDR2 sequences are ENHRY and SYGVKD. The CDR3 sequence: CAISESYGYTF. CDR3 DNA sequence: TGTGCCATCAGTGAAAGTTATGGCTACACCTTC.

The V and J genes are TRBV11-2 and TRBJ2-3, with TRBD1 identical over 9 bases. CDR1 and CDR2 from the germline V gene are SGHAT and FQNNGV. Unmatched junction bases numbered 8, after V lost 4 bases and J lost 0 bases. There are 17 residues in the CDR3. CDR3 nucleotide sequence: TGTGCCAGCAGCTCACTTGGACAGGGGTTAAGCACAGATACGCAGTATTTT. Translation: CASSSLGQGLSTDTQYF.

The sample holds one count of this clone. V is TRBV7-9 and J is TRBJ1-2; 7 positions agree with TRBD1. The germline gives CDR1 SEHNR, CDR2 FQNEAQ (reference sequence). The CDR3 runs 14 residues. Trimming took 3 bases from V and 6 from J; bases not matched to a gene: 7. The CDR3: CASSFPETGDGYTF. The CDR3 region has the DNA TGTGCCAGCAGCTTCCCGGAAACAGGGGATGGCTACACCTTC.

This chain uses TRBV6-4 with TRBJ2-3; D is possibly TRBD1 or TRBD2 (6 bases each). Germline V gene lookup returns CDR1 MRHNA and CDR2 SNTAGT. The length of the CDR3 is 15 residues. Trimming removed 3 bases at V and 3 bases at J, with 13 bases between. In DNA, the CDR3 is TGTGCCAGCAGTGAAGGGGGGAGCGGGACAGATACGCAGTATTTT. This sequence encodes CASSEGGSGTDTQYF.

The J gene is TRBJ1-1, the V gene TRBV5-4; 7 bases match TRBD1. CDR3 size: 16 residues. The V gene end was trimmed by 0 bases and the J gene end by 0 bases; junction bases not matched to a gene: 5. The germline CDR1 and CDR2 sequences are SGHNT and YYREEE (reference sequence). The CDR3 DNA reads TGTGCCAGCAGCTTGGATAGGGGGCGATTGAACACTGAAGCTTTCTTT. Translated, it gives CASSLDRGRLNTEAFF.